This TCR beta chain was found in a study of shared clonotypes between healthy human individuals. Study-level background: The donor pool was made up of two women and a few men aged 18 to 49.

Profiled with immunoSEQ multiplex PCR; TCRdb holds only in-frame clones, not every one. The sample has around 700,000 clones, less than 80% seen once; the top ten hold around 1.8%. The TCR sequence derives from a woman in her 30s in good health. Sequences were obtained from memory CD4+ T cells sorted from blood. Subset denoted: CD45RA-negative fraction.

The CDR3 here is CASSTTRRNTEAFF. CDR3 nucleotides: TGTGCCAGCAGTACCACGCGGAGGAACACTGAAGCTTTCTTT. J is TRBJ1-1 and V is TRBV6-6, with D uncertain. Looked up from germline, CDR1 is MNHNY and CDR2 is SVGAGI (reference sequence). The CDR3 is made up of 14 amino acids. Trimming removed 5 bases from V and 1 base from J, with 11 bases in between.